The clone carrying this T cell receptor (beta chain) has more than one count but fewer than ten. Its antigen is not known. The length of the CDR3 is 17 residues. V was pared by 2 bases and J by 9 bases, with 14 bases of the junction left unmatched. CDR1 is SQVTM, CDR2 ANQGSEA, per germline. The record originates from a study of CD8 T cells in ankylosing spondylitis. Study-wide findings and caveats: Matched ankylosing spondylitis synovial fluid reportedly showed significant enrichment of disease-linked clones. In ankylosing spondylitis blood, a motif of about eight highly homologous TCR beta variants appeared characteristic.

Scientists made TCR beta libraries using quantitative 5'-RACE with molecular barcodes. Each CDR3 protein gets one entry after TCRdb re-called the 5' RACE reads with MiXCR. The sample holds approximately 16,000 distinct CDR3 sequences, 8.2% seen once. The origin of this receptor is a male donor with ankylosing spondylitis or in good health (not recorded which). The rearrangement joins TRBV29-1 to TRBJ2-1; 12 nucleotides align to TRBD2. The sample consisted of blood. The CDR3 is CSVELIASGRAAGEQFF. The CDR3 region has the DNA TGCAGCGTTGAACTGATCGCTAGCGGGAGGGCGGCGGGTGAGCAGTTCTTC.